The clone carrying this T cell receptor beta chain was seen ten or more times. Amplified regions were TCR beta CDR3 sequences from RNA transcripts. A first-round RT-PCR of the TCR CDR3 used the HTBI primer set. Each CDR3 protein gets one entry after TCRdb re-called the multiplex PCR reads with MiXCR. The sample yields around 620,000 distinct CDR3 sequences, about a sixth seen once. Clinical symptoms, serum thyroxine and TRAb, thyroid ultrasound and orbital computed tomography were used for the diagnoses. This sample stems from a study of T cells in Graves' hyperthyroidism and ophthalmopathy. Deletions cut 2 bases from V and 7 bases from J, with 9 bases between. Germline CDR1 MNHEY, CDR2 SVGAGI. This CDR3 is 13 amino acids long.

The sample comprised blood. This clonotype was sampled from a woman aged 25 to 39 with Graves' hyperthyroidism. The chain employs TRBV6-5 and TRBJ2-1; D is possibly TRBD2 (6 bases). The CDR3 is CASSYRERNEQFF. DNA for the CDR3: TGTGCCAGCAGTTACCGGGAGAGGAATGAGCAGTTCTTC.